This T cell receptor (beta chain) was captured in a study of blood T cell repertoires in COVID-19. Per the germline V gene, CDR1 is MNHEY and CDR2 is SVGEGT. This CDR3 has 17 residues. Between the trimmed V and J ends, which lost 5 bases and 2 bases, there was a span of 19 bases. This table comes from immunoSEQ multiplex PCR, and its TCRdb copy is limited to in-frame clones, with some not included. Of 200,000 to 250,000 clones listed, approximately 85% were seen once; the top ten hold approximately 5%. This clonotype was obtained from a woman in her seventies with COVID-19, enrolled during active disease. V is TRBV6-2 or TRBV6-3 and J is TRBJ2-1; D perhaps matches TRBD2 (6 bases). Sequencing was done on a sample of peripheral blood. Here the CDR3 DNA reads TGTGCCAGCAGTAGGATCGGGACCGCGGGGCCCTACAATGAGCAGTTCTTC. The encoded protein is CASSRIGTAGPYNEQFF.